The 14 T cell receptor beta chains presented below share a single source sample, sequenced in a study of blood T cell repertoires in COVID-19. Repertoires were generated with immunoSEQ multiplex PCR, while TCRdb's copy carries only in-frame clones and drops some. Of around 220,000 clones in the sample, less than 90% were seen once. What was sequenced was peripheral blood. The receptors derive from a man in his forties with active or convalescent COVID-19.

The rearrangement uses TRBV10-3 and TRBJ2-7; D is uncertain. This CDR3 has 13 amino acids. In germline, CDR1 is ENHRY, CDR2 SYGVKD. Trimming took off 2 bases at V and 2 bases at J, with 7 bases between the two ends. Here the CDR3 DNA reads TGTGCCATCAGTGAGGGCAGTACCTACGAGCAGTACTTC. Its translation: CAISEGSTYEQYF.

The genes are TRBV28 and TRBJ1-1; 8 positions match TRBD1. J gave up 4 bases and V 7 bases, and 11 bases lay outside the gene matches. CDR1 and CDR2 from the germline V gene are MDHEN and SYDVKM. The CDR3 consists of 15 residues. The CDR3: CASNTFRGLSTEAFF. DNA of the CDR3: TGTGCCAGCAATACCTTCAGGGGGCTGAGCACTGAAGCTTTCTTT.

The CDR3 loop reads CASSYLTGGTAMDEQFF. Here the CDR3 DNA reads TGTGCCAGCAGCTATCTAACAGGGGGCACGGCAATGGATGAGCAGTTCTTC. This chain connects TRBV7-6 to TRBJ2-1, with 9 bases that match TRBD1. The CDR3 totals 17 residues. The germline V gene has CDR1 SGHVS and CDR2 FNYEAQ. The ends lost 4 bases at V and 8 bases at J; junction bases unmatched: 15.

The chain links TRBV28 to TRBJ2-7, with 9 bases matching TRBD2. V lost 5 bases and J lost 1; bases outside the gene matches: 3. CDR3 length: 14 residues. Germline V gene sequence: CDR1 MDHEN, CDR2 SYDVKM. CDR3 residues: CASSVAGVSYEQYF. In nucleotides, the CDR3 is TGTGCCAGCAGTGTAGCGGGAGTGTCCTACGAGCAGTACTTC.

The V gene is TRBV7-3, the J gene TRBJ2-2, with 9 bases that match TRBD1. V lost 7 bases, J lost 5 bases, and 8 bases stayed unmatched. Germline values: CDR1 SGHTA, CDR2 FQGTGA. The CDR3 is 15 residues long. CDR3 in DNA: TGTGCCAGCAAACCGGGACAGGGATGGACCGGGGAGCTGTTTTTT. Encoded protein: CASKPGQGWTGELFF.

This clone was seen a single time. The chain couples TRBV7-2 to TRBJ2-1; 7 bases line up with TRBD2. The V segment lost 4 bases and the J segment 4 bases; nucleotides outside the gene matches: 4. The CDR3 is made up of 14 amino acids. Germline V CDR1 and CDR2: SGHTA, FQGNSA. The CDR3 sequence: CASSSGLPYNEQFF. As DNA, the CDR3 is TGTGCCAGCAGCTCGGGACTACCTTACAATGAGCAGTTCTTC.

The rearrangement uses TRBV28 and TRBJ2-5; 8 positions agree with TRBD1. Per germline, CDR1 MDHEN and CDR2 SYDVKM. The CDR3 loop spans 15 amino acids. Trimming cost V 2 bases and J 4 bases; bases outside gene matches: 6. The CDR3 nucleotides read TGTGCCAGCAGTTTAGGGCAGGGGGCAGGAGAGACCCAGTACTTC. Translation: CASSLGQGAGETQYF.

V gene TRBV5-1 combines with J gene TRBJ1-2, with D hard to call. Germline CDR1 SGHRS, CDR2 YFSETQ. Trimming took 0 bases from V and 3 from J, leaving 12 bases between them. This CDR3 has 15 amino acids. The CDR3 nucleotides read TGCGCCAGCAGCTTGGCCGCGGGATTGGACTATGGCTACACCTTC. Encoded protein: CASSLAAGLDYGYTF.

The V gene is TRBV10-3, the J gene TRBJ1-4, with a tentative D call TRBD1 (5 bases). The V and J ends lost 0 bases and 8 bases respectively, with 13 bases between them. This CDR3 comprises 15 residues. CDR1 is ENHRY, CDR2 SYGVKD, per germline. The CDR3 DNA sequence: TGTGCCATCAGTGAGTCAGGAGGGGATGGGGAAAAACTGTTTTTT. Residues: CAISESGGDGEKLFF.

The table lists this clone with a count of one. This chain joins TRBV9 and TRBJ1-5, with a possible D match to TRBD1 (6 bases). The V gene lost 0 bases and the J gene lost 3 bases, with 10 bases spanning the gap. This CDR3 spans 15 amino acids. From germline, CDR1 is SGDLS and CDR2 YYNGEE. CDR3 coding DNA: TGTGCCAGCAGCGTAGACCAGGGGCCCAATCAGCCCCAGCATTTT. Encoded protein: CASSVDQGPNQPQHF.

This clone was counted only a few times. Other DNA sequences within the sample encode an identical CDR3. The gene calls are TRBV5-6 and TRBJ1-5; D gene unclear. Germline CDR1 reads SGHDT; CDR2 reads YYEEEE. V lost 2 bases to trimming and J lost 1 base, with 7 bases between them. The CDR3 spans 14 residues. The CDR3 loop is CASSLMRSNQPQHF. The CDR3 bases are TGTGCCAGCAGCTTAATGAGGAGCAATCAGCCCCAGCATTTT.

Only one count was recorded for this clone. In DNA, the CDR3 is TGTGCCAGTAGTTTGGGGGGACCTGAAGCTTTCTTT. Amino acid sequence: CASSLGGPEAFF. The chain employs TRBV19 and TRBJ1-1, with D possibly being TRBD1 (5 bases). Germline CDR1 LNHDA, CDR2 SQIVND (reference sequence). Trimming pared 5 bases from V and 6 bases from J, leaving 10 bases between. The CDR3 consists of 12 residues. Full variable domain (remainder filled in from reference TRBV19 and TRBJ1-1): DGGITQSPKYLFRKEGQNVTLSCEQNLNHDAMYWYRQDPGQGLRLIYYSQIVNDFQKGDIAEGYSVSREKKESFPLTVTSAQKNPTAFYLCASSLGGPEAFFGQGTRLTVV.

The V call is TRBV18, the J call TRBJ1-5; D might be TRBD1 (6 bases). The germline V gene encodes CDR1 KGHSH and CDR2 LQKENI. The CDR3 has 16 amino acids. Trimming took 0 bases from V and 0 from J, leaving 9 bases between them. The CDR3 reads CASSPPGQPSNQPQHF. The CDR3, as DNA: TGTGCCAGCTCACCACCCGGACAGCCTAGCAATCAGCCCCAGCATTTT.

This clone was recorded only once. The V and J genes are TRBV28 and TRBJ1-1; 10 bases agree with TRBD1. J gave up 4 bases and V 6 bases, and 8 bases lay outside the gene matches. Germline V gene sequence: CDR1 MDHEN, CDR2 SYDVKM. This CDR3 comprises 15 residues. For the CDR3, the DNA is TGTGCCAGCAGAAAAATGTGGACAGGGGGCACTGAAGCTTTCTTT. Protein product: CASRKMWTGGTEAFF.